This T cell receptor (beta chain) was sequenced in a study of EBV T-cell therapy then PD-1 blockade in nasopharyngeal carcinoma. The trim removed 3 bases at V and 7 bases at J, leaving 6 bases unmatched. This CDR3 contains 15 residues. Per germline, CDR1 LNHDA and CDR2 SQIVND (reference sequence). In regard to this clone: The antigen is undetermined.

Measured with immunoSEQ multiplex PCR; TCRdb has only the in-frame clones, and not every one. The repertoire consists of 14,000 or so clones, with 84% occurring once and the leading ten covering 25% to 40%. The treatment here: AdE1-LMPpoly-expanded autologous EBV-specific T-cell therapy followed by anti-PD-1 nivolumab. The sample here was CD8+ T cells from blood, taken at approximately day 99 from a patient whose treatment included autologous EBV-specific T cells and nivolumab. The TCR comes from a man aged 40-49 years with nasopharyngeal carcinoma. The chain joins TRBV19 to TRBJ1-5; 10 nucleotides agree with TRBD1. The CDR3 is CASSMDRGTGQPQHF. The CDR3 DNA reads TGTGCCAGTAGTATGGACAGGGGGACGGGACAGCCCCAGCATTTT. The entire variable domain, with the rest obtained from reference TRBV19 and TRBJ1-5, is as follows: DGGITQSPKYLFRKEGQNVTLSCEQNLNHDAMYWYRQDPGQGLRLIYYSQIVNDFQKGDIAEGYSVSREKKESFPLTVTSAQKNPTAFYLCASSMDRGTGQPQHFGDGTRLSIL.